What follows are 26 T cell receptor beta chains derived from one specimen sequenced in a study of blood T cells in healthy people across ages. A J-beta primer mix and a sample-barcoded 5' primer were used in a second PCR of roughly 6 to 12 cycles. TCRdb re-called the 5' RACE reads through MiXCR, storing one row per CDR3 protein. The table lists approximately 770,000 distinct CDR3 sequences, 58% of them singletons. Sequencing was performed on blood. These receptors all stem from a man aged 30 to 39 in good health.

The CDR3 DNA is TGTGCCAGCAGCTCTCAAAGCGGGGGCGAGCAGTACTTC. Residues: CASSSQSGGEQYF. The rearrangement uses TRBV7-2 and TRBJ2-7, with 8 bases matching TRBD2. Trimming cost V 4 bases and J 6 bases; bases outside gene matches: 5. The CDR3 consists of 13 residues. CDR1 and CDR2 (germline): SGHTA, FQGNSA. Drawing the rest from reference TRBV7-2 and TRBJ2-7, the complete variable domain is GAGVSQSPSNKVTEKGKDVELRCDPISGHTALYWYRQSLGQGLEFLIYFQGNSAPDKSGLPSDRFSAERTGGSVSTLTIQRTQQEDSAVYLCASSSQSGGEQYFGPGTRLTVT.

This clonotype was recorded at least ten times. The chain couples TRBV20-1 to TRBJ2-7; D possibly corresponds to TRBD2 (6 bases). V was clipped by 3 bases and J by 4 bases, with 13 bases between them. The CDR3 covers 13 residues. The germline CDR1 and CDR2 sequences are DFQATT and SNEGSKA (reference sequence). The CDR3 coding sequence is TGCAGTGCTAGTTCCAGCGGGTCTTACGAGCAGTACTTC. Encoded protein: CSASSSGSYEQYF.

This clonotype was found a few times. The V call is TRBV11-2, the J call TRBJ2-4; 8 bases are shared with TRBD1. V shed 1 base and J 8 bases; nucleotides not matched to a gene: 1. There are 13 residues in the CDR3. The germline CDR1 and CDR2 sequences are SGHAT and FQNNGV. CDR3 loop: CASSLGTGHIQYF. The CDR3 DNA sequence: TGTGCCAGCAGCTTAGGGACAGGGCACATTCAGTACTTC.

The chain combines TRBV29-1 with TRBJ1-1; D remains unclear. The V end was cut by 6 bases, the J end by 7 bases, with 12 bases between. This CDR3 has 11 residues. The germline CDR1 and CDR2 sequences are SQVTM and ANQGSEA. In DNA, the CDR3 is TGCAGCGTAATAACGACCAGTGAAGCTTTCTTT. It codes for CSVITTSEAFF.

J is TRBJ1-5 and V is TRBV12-3 or TRBV12-4; no definite D call. The CDR3 runs to 12 residues. V was clipped by 3 bases and J by 7 bases, with 7 bases between them. The CDR3 bases are TGTGCCAGCAGTTTTCCCAGGCAGCCCCAGCATTTT. Translation gives CASSFPRQPQHF.

The sample holds a few counts of this clonotype. The chain has TRBV20-1 and TRBJ2-7, with D perhaps TRBD1 (6 bases). The assigned J gene may be wrong: the sequence end matches TRBJ2-5 better. The CDR3 is 14 residues long. Germline loops: CDR1 DFQATT, CDR2 SNEGSKA (reference sequence). The CDR3 nucleotides read TGCAGTGCTAGACGACCAACAGGGCTTGAGACCCAGTACTTC. It translates to CSARRPTGLETQYF.

This clonotype was counted a few times. The chain carries TRBV25-1 and TRBJ2-5; possible D gene TRBD1, 7 bases. Germline V gene lookup returns CDR1 MGHDK and CDR2 SYGVNS. There are 17 residues in the CDR3. Between the trimmed V and J ends, which lost 4 bases and 5 bases, there was a span of 23 bases. The CDR3 spells CASSGAHRQGGGETQYF. Written as DNA, the CDR3 is TGTGCCAGCAGTGGTGCCCATAGACAGGGTGGAGGGGAGACCCAGTACTTC.

In its sample, this clonotype was seen a few times. The chain is built from TRBV10-3 and TRBJ2-1; weak D call: TRBD2 (6 bases). Germline V gives CDR1 ENHRY, CDR2 SYGVKD. The V and J ends lost 3 bases and 2 bases respectively, with 14 bases between them. This CDR3 contains 16 residues. CDR3 sequence (DNA): TGTGCCATCAGTGATCGGGCGGGATATACCTACAATGAGCAGTTCTTC. Translating gives CAISDRAGYTYNEQFF.

The chain couples TRBV6-2 or TRBV6-3 to TRBJ2-7, with D tentatively TRBD1 or TRBD2 (5 bases each). The V end was cut by 8 bases, the J end by 3 bases, with 11 bases between. The CDR3 contains 12 residues. CDR1 and CDR2 (germline): MNHEY, SVGEGT. CDR3 DNA sequence: TGTGCCAGCCGGGACGGCCTCTACGAGCAGTACTTC. Amino acid sequence: CASRDGLYEQYF.

This clonotype was recorded at least ten times. This sequence joins TRBV3-1 and TRBJ2-5, with D perhaps matching TRBD2 (5 bases). This CDR3 spans 13 amino acids. Germline V lookup: CDR1 LGHDT, CDR2 YNNKEL (reference sequence). The V end lost 4 bases, the J end lost 1 base, and 7 bases lay between the germline ends. The CDR3 reads CASSLRGQETQYF. CDR3 sequence (DNA): TGTGCCAGCAGCCTTCGGGGCCAAGAGACCCAGTACTTC.

This clonotype was detected many times. The chain links TRBV7-2 to TRBJ2-1, with 9 bases identical to TRBD2. CDR1 is SGHTA, CDR2 FQGNSA, per germline. The CDR3 runs to 16 residues. The V gene end was trimmed by 2 bases and the J gene end by 4 bases; junction bases not matched to a gene: 6. CDR3 bases: TGTGCCAGCAGCTTACGGCAGCGGGGGGTATACAATGAGCAGTTCTTC. Encoded protein: CASSLRQRGVYNEQFF.

CDR3 bases: TGTGCCAGCAGCCCCGGACAGGGAGGGATTGAGCAGTTCTTC. Protein sequence: CASSPGQGGIEQFF. The V call is TRBV6-1, the J call TRBJ2-1; D perhaps matches TRBD1 (8 bases). Germline V gives CDR1 MNHNS, CDR2 SASEGT. There are 14 residues in the CDR3. The V gene lost 6 bases and the J gene lost 9 bases, with 18 bases spanning the gap.

The chain recombines TRBV11-2 with TRBJ2-7; the match to TRBD1 covers 10 bases. V lost 5 bases, J lost 4 bases, and 11 bases stayed unmatched. CDR3 length: 16 residues. Germline lookup yields CDR1 SGHAT and CDR2 FQNNGV. The CDR3 spells CASSPSRDRGGYEQYF. CDR3 bases: TGTGCCAGCAGCCCGAGCCGGGACAGGGGCGGATACGAGCAGTACTTC.

The rearrangement joins TRBV7-6 to TRBJ2-7; TRBD2 might be the D (5 bases). The V end lost 4 bases, the J end lost 5 bases, and 12 bases lay between the germline ends. CDR1 is SGHVS and CDR2 is FNYEAQ in the germline V gene. The CDR3 runs to 13 residues. The CDR3 DNA reads as TGTGCCAGCAGCTCCTTATATAGCGACGAGCAGTACTTC. Translation gives CASSSLYSDEQYF.

J is TRBJ2-3 and V is TRBV11-2; D not resolved. Trimming shortened V by 1 base and J by 8 bases, and 7 bases separated the two germline ends. This CDR3 contains 12 residues. The germline V gene has CDR1 SGHAT and CDR2 FQNNGV. CDR3 DNA sequence: TGTGCCAGCAGCTTAGCGCGGACTACGCAGTATTTT. Its translation is CASSLARTTQYF.

This clonotype was observed a few times. The V and J genes are TRBV5-6 and TRBJ2-7, with 7 bases fitting TRBD2. The CDR3 has 16 amino acids. V was pared by 6 bases and J by 4 bases, with 16 bases of the junction left unmatched. From germline, CDR1 is SGHDT and CDR2 YYEEEE. The CDR3 region has the DNA TGTGCCAGCACCTTATTAGGGACTACCGGACCTTACGAGCAGTACTTC. Translating it yields CASTLLGTTGPYEQYF.

On this clonotype: An end of the junction does not agree with germline; a read error may underlie this. The chain employs TRBV9 and TRBJ2-7; D is tentatively TRBD1 or TRBD2 (7 bases each). The V gene's germline CDR1 is SGDLS and CDR2 YYNGEE. The CDR3 sequence is 15 residues long. The CDR3 DNA is TGTGGCAGCAGCCCGCAGACAGGGACTATCTACGAGCAGTACTTC. Protein sequence: CGSSPQTGTIYEQYF.

This clonotype was seen more than once but under ten times. The V gene is TRBV4-1, the J gene TRBJ2-1; D tentatively reads TRBD1 or TRBD2 (5 bases each). This CDR3 region has 13 residues. V shed 4 bases and J shed 6 bases, with 10 bases lying between them. CDR1 is MGHRA and CDR2 is YSYEKL in the germline V gene. CDR3 nucleotide sequence: TGCGCCAGCAGCCGGGGACCTGCCAATGAGCAGTTCTTC. As protein: CASSRGPANEQFF.

The chain recombines TRBV2 with TRBJ2-4; a possible D gene is TRBD2 (6 bases). The J call is uncertain, as TRBJ2-7 better fits the DNA end. This CDR3 spans 17 amino acids. Germline V CDR1 and CDR2: SNHLY, FYNNEI. The CDR3 is CASSEGVGRDSSYEQYF. As DNA, the CDR3 is TGTGCCAGCAGTGAAGGTGTGGGTAGGGACTCATCCTACGAGCAGTACTTC.

V gene TRBV20-1 combines with J gene TRBJ2-1, with 8 bases lining up with TRBD2. The CDR3 runs to 15 residues. The trim removed 0 bases at V and 5 bases at J, leaving 6 bases unmatched. Germline V lookup: CDR1 DFQATT, CDR2 SNEGSKA (reference sequence). The CDR3 sequence is CSARDFRGGNNEQFF. The CDR3 DNA sequence: TGCAGTGCTAGAGATTTCCGCGGGGGGAACAATGAGCAGTTCTTC.

This clonotype was observed a handful of times. This chain uses TRBV7-9 with TRBJ2-5; a possible D gene is TRBD2 (5 bases). Germline CDR1 and CDR2: SEHNR and FQNEAQ (reference sequence). V was clipped by 4 bases and J by 2 bases, with 11 bases between them. The CDR3 runs 14 residues. CDR3 region: CASSSGLGQETQYF. The CDR3 bases are TGTGCCAGCAGCTCCGGACTGGGACAAGAGACCCAGTACTTC. Drawing the rest from reference TRBV7-9 and TRBJ2-5, the complete variable domain is DTGVSQNPRHKITKRGQNVTFRCDPISEHNRLYWYRQTLGQGPEFLTYFQNEAQLEKSRLLSDRFSAERPKGSFSTLEIQRTEQGDSAMYLCASSSGLGQETQYFGPGTRLLVL.

The chain has TRBV29-1 and TRBJ2-7; 7 bases agree with TRBD2. The J call may be faulty, since TRBJ2-5 better matches the DNA end. From germline, CDR1 is SQVTM and CDR2 ANQGSEA. This CDR3 contains 16 residues. CDR3 in DNA: TGCAGCGTTGAAGGAGGCGGGAGTTCGTCTGGAGAGACCCAGTACTTC. It is translated as CSVEGGGSSSGETQYF.

This clonotype was seen more than once but under ten times. The gene calls are TRBV30 and TRBJ1-5, with 8 bases lining up with TRBD1. The CDR3 totals 15 residues. Looked up from germline, CDR1 is GTSNPN and CDR2 is SVGIG (reference sequence). V lost 4 bases and J lost 10; bases outside the gene matches: 15. The chain's CDR3 is CAWKVGRTGRAPQHF. The CDR3 nucleotides are TGTGCCTGGAAAGTTGGGAGGACAGGGAGGGCACCCCAGCATTTT.

CDR3: CATSRQRLIGDEQFF. The CDR3 DNA reads as TGTGCCACCAGCAGACAGAGGCTGATCGGGGATGAGCAGTTCTTC. This chain joins TRBV15 and TRBJ2-1, with D possibly matching TRBD2 (5 bases). V was trimmed by 2 bases and J by 8 bases, leaving 16 bases between them. The CDR3 has 15 residues. Germline V lookup: CDR1 LNHNV, CDR2 YYDKDF (reference sequence). The full variable domain, with the rest looked up from reference TRBV15 and TRBJ2-1, is DAMVIQNPRYQVTQFGKPVTLSCSQTLNHNVMYWYQQKSSQAPKLLFHYYDKDFNNEADTPDNFQSRRPNTSFCFLDIRSPGLGDTAMYLCATSRQRLIGDEQFFGPGTRLTVL.

The V and J genes are TRBV6-2 or TRBV6-3 and TRBJ2-7, with 8 positions matching TRBD2. The closer fit of TRBJ2-5 to the DNA end suggests the J call may be wrong. Germline lookup yields CDR1 MNHEY and CDR2 SVGEGT. The CDR3 sequence is 13 residues long. The CDR3 DNA reads as TGTGCCAGCAGATCCAGCGGGGGTGTGACCCAGTACTTC. This gives the protein CASRSSGGVTQYF.

This sequence joins TRBV20-1 and TRBJ2-7; 7 bases agree with TRBD2. With V trimmed by 2 bases and J by 3 bases, 10 bases remained unmatched. Germline CDR1 and CDR2: DFQATT and SNEGSKA (reference sequence). The CDR3 consists of 15 residues. DNA of the CDR3: TGCAGTGCTAGATCCTCCGGCGGGAGTAACTACGAGCAGTACTTC. This translates into CSARSSGGSNYEQYF.